This T cell receptor (beta chain) was retrieved from a study of cytomegalovirus exposure and HLA in healthy donors. PCR used 60 Vbeta primers and 13 Jbeta primers. Measured with immunoSEQ multiplex PCR; TCRdb has only the in-frame clones, and not every one. The sample shows around 150,000 clones, about 68% of them seen only once. Overall study findings and caveats: Many donors carried some public TCRs, although rarity characterized most TCR sequences. In a later analysis, at a false discovery rate of 0.05, approximately 15,000 TCR beta sequences matched HLA alleles. Researchers counted some 150 TCR beta chains as cytomegalovirus-associated. Across donors, sequencing depth was assumed by presence/absence analyses to be roughly uniform.

The CDR3 covers 14 residues. V was cut by 2 bases and J by 2 bases, with 8 bases left in between. Germline V gene sequence: CDR1 SGHVS, CDR2 FQNEAQ. In its sample, this clone was seen a few times. Antigen: not known. The receptor comes from a human donor in good health. The rearrangement links TRBV7-8 to TRBJ2-3; D gene uncertain. The material sequenced was PBMCs. The DNA of the CDR3 is TGTGCCAGCAGCTTAAGACAATACACAGATACGCAGTATTTT. It yields the protein CASSLRQYTDTQYF.